What follows are 24 T cell receptor beta chains derived from one specimen sequenced in a study of OX40 agonist ivuxolimab in advanced cancers. The method was immunoSEQ multiplex PCR; TCRdb's version includes in-frame clones alone and lacks a portion of them. The sample has fewer than 85,000 clones, 80% to 90% seen once; the top ten hold 6.2%. The specimen comprised CD4+ or CD8+ T cells sorted from blood, sampled in a trial of the OX40 agonist ivuxolimab. These receptors were obtained from an adult with an advanced solid tumor such as melanoma, head and neck, liver or kidney cancer.

The CDR3 sequence: CASSFSGTGGSYNSPLHF. The CDR3 nucleotides read TGTGCCAGCAGTTTTTCCGGGACTGGGGGCTCCTATAATTCACCCCTCCACTTT. This chain uses TRBV28 with TRBJ1-6, with TRBD1 as a possible D gene (5 bases). The V end lost 3 bases, the J end lost 0 bases, and 15 bases lay between the germline ends. CDR3 length: 18 amino acids. Germline loops: CDR1 MDHEN, CDR2 SYDVKM.

V usage is TRBV5-1 and J usage is TRBJ1-4; D may be TRBD1 (6 bases). The CDR3 spans 17 residues. Germline CDR1 reads SGHRS; CDR2 reads YFSETQ. V gave up 4 bases and J gave up 0 bases, with 16 bases separating them. CDR3: CASSKTPGTTTNEKLFF. In nucleotides, the CDR3 is TGCGCCAGCAGCAAAACTCCCGGGACAACAACTAATGAAAAACTGTTTTTT.

The table lists this clone with a few counts. The chain joins TRBV7-9 to TRBJ2-3, with a weak D call TRBD2 (6 bases). CDR3 length equals 14 residues. CDR1 is SEHNR and CDR2 is FQNEAQ in the germline V gene (reference sequence). V was clipped by 3 bases and J by 4 bases, with 11 bases between them. The CDR3 is CASSLDLAADTQYF. The CDR3 DNA reads TGTGCCAGCAGCTTGGATTTAGCGGCAGATACGCAGTATTTT.

V is TRBV7-2 and J is TRBJ1-5, with TRBD1 as a possible D gene (5 bases). The V end was cut by 2 bases, the J end by 0 bases, with 8 bases between. The germline V gene encodes CDR1 SGHTA and CDR2 FQGNSA. This CDR3 spans 15 amino acids. This CDR3 reads CASSLWGGSNQPQHF. The CDR3 nucleotides are TGTGCCAGCAGCTTATGGGGGGGTAGCAATCAGCCCCAGCATTTT. The variable domain in full, completed from reference TRBV7-2 and TRBJ1-5, reads GAGVSQSPSNKVTEKGKDVELRCDPISGHTALYWYRQSLGQGLEFLIYFQGNSAPDKSGLPSDRFSAERTGGSVSTLTIQRTQQEDSAVYLCASSLWGGSNQPQHFGDGTRLSIL.

The chain is built from TRBV5-5 and TRBJ2-5; 8 positions agree with TRBD2. Germline loops: CDR1 SGHKS, CDR2 YYEKEE (reference sequence). This CDR3 spans 16 amino acids. The trim removed 2 bases at V and 5 bases at J, leaving 11 bases unmatched. The CDR3 nucleotides are TGTGCCAGCAGCTTCCTCCCGGGGGGGCCTACGGAGACCCAGTACTTC. The encoded protein is CASSFLPGGPTETQYF. The full variable domain, completed using reference TRBV5-5 and TRBJ2-5, is DAGVTQSPTHLIKTRGQQVTLRCSPISGHKSVSWYQQVLGQGPQFIFQYYEKEERGRGNFPDRFSARQFPNYSSELNVNALLLGDSALYLCASSFLPGGPTETQYFGPGTRLLVL.

Only a few counts were recorded for this clone. V usage is TRBV5-1 and J usage is TRBJ1-1; 9 bases map to TRBD1. After removal of 6 bases from V and 6 bases from J, the junction contained 15 bases not matched to a gene. The CDR3 loop spans 16 amino acids. Germline V gene lookup returns CDR1 SGHRS and CDR2 YFSETQ. CDR3 amino acids: CASTSDPGTGFSEAFF. The CDR3 bases are TGCGCCAGCACCTCCGATCCCGGGACAGGGTTTTCTGAAGCTTTCTTT. Variable domain in full (rest from reference TRBV5-1 and TRBJ1-1): KAGVTQTPRYLIKTRGQQVTLSCSPISGHRSVSWYQQTPGQGLQFLFEYFSETQRNKGNFPGRFSGRQFSNSRSEMNVSTLELGDSALYLCASTSDPGTGFSEAFFGQGTRLTVV.

V and J are TRBV11-3 and TRBJ2-1; D is unresolved. The CDR3 contains 13 residues. Between the trimmed V and J ends, which lost 0 bases and 7 bases, there was a span of 7 bases. Germline CDR1 and CDR2: SGHNT and YENEEA. The CDR3 sequence: CASSLDPGNEQFF. CDR3 sequence (DNA): TGTGCCAGCAGCTTAGACCCCGGGAATGAGCAGTTCTTC. The complete variable domain, with remaining parts taken from reference TRBV11-3 and TRBJ2-1, reads EAGVVQSPRYKIIEKKQPVAFWCNPISGHNTLYWYLQNLGQGPELLIRYENEEAVDDSQLPKDRFSAERLKGVDSTLKIQPAELGDSAVYLCASSLDPGNEQFFGPGTRLTVL.

The genes are TRBV30 and TRBJ2-5; D might be TRBD1 (5 bases). Germline CDR1 and CDR2: GTSNPN and SVGIG (reference sequence). The CDR3 is made up of 13 amino acids. The V and J ends lost 3 bases and 1 base respectively, with 9 bases between them. The CDR3 region has the DNA TGTGCCTGGAGCGGACATCGCCAAGAGACCCAGTACTTC. As protein: CAWSGHRQETQYF. Filled out from reference TRBV30 and TRBJ2-5, the complete variable domain reads SQTIHQWPATLVQPVGSPLSLECTVEGTSNPNLYWYRQAAGRGLQLLFYSVGIGQISSEVPQNLSASRPQDRQFILSSKKLLLSDSGFYLCAWSGHRQETQYFGPGTRLLVL.

The rearrangement joins TRBV14 to TRBJ2-3; 13 bases agree with TRBD2. The germline CDR1 and CDR2 sequences are SGHDN and FVKESK. J gave up 5 bases and V 4 bases, and 0 bases lay outside the gene matches. The CDR3 covers 14 residues. CDR3 DNA sequence: TGTGCCAGCAGCCGGACTAGCGGGAGAGATACGCAGTATTTT. Its protein is CASSRTSGRDTQYF.

This clone is a singleton in its sample. This chain's CDR3 is CASSTGQPTGELFF. In DNA form, the CDR3 reads TGTGCCAGCAGCACGGGACAGCCAACCGGGGAGCTGTTTTTT. J is TRBJ2-2 and V is TRBV5-6, with 7 bases fitting TRBD1. There are 14 residues in the CDR3. Germline CDR1 and CDR2: SGHDT and YYEEEE. The J segment lost 5 bases and the V segment lost 4 bases, leaving 5 bases of the junction unmatched.

This chain links TRBV5-1 with TRBJ1-2; 7 bases fit TRBD1. V lost 4 bases and J lost 7; bases outside the gene matches: 13. The germline gives CDR1 SGHRS, CDR2 YFSETQ. This CDR3 is built from 15 residues. CDR3 in amino acids: CASSQGTAGEGGYTF. The CDR3 bases are TGCGCCAGCAGCCAAGGGACAGCTGGGGAGGGTGGCTACACCTTC.

The CDR3 DNA follows: TGCGCCAGCAGCCGAACAGGGCCCACCCTCAATGAGCAGTTCTTC. Residues: CASSRTGPTLNEQFF. The chain couples TRBV4-1 to TRBJ2-1, with D possibly being TRBD1 (6 bases). The V gene's germline CDR1 is MGHRA and CDR2 YSYEKL. The CDR3 loop spans 15 amino acids. V was clipped by 4 bases and J by 6 bases, with 16 bases between them.

The chain carries TRBV28 and TRBJ1-2; TRBD1 might be the D (5 bases). Germline V CDR1 and CDR2: MDHEN, SYDVKM. Trimming left V 6 bases short and J 5 bases short, with 13 bases between. The CDR3 length is 13 residues. The CDR3 spells CASRTGTEYGYTF. The CDR3 DNA follows: TGTGCCAGCAGAACCGGGACTGAGTATGGCTACACCTTC.

This sequence joins TRBV11-3 and TRBJ2-1; 11 positions match TRBD1. Looked up from germline, CDR1 is SGHNT and CDR2 is YENEEA. The CDR3 loop spans 14 amino acids. V lost 3 bases and J lost 6; bases outside the gene matches: 1. The CDR3 reads CASSFGTGGNEQFF. The DNA for the CDR3 is TGTGCCAGCAGCTTCGGGACAGGGGGCAATGAGCAGTTCTTC.

The gene calls are TRBV4-2 and TRBJ2-1; 7 nucleotides match TRBD1. Per germline, CDR1 LGHNA and CDR2 YNFKEQ. This CDR3 has 15 residues. Germline trimming cut 4 bases from V and 7 bases from J; bases unmatched to any gene: 10. The CDR3 DNA sequence: TGTGCCAGCAGCCCACGAGCAGGGACAGATAATGAGCAGTTCTTC. Protein: CASSPRAGTDNEQFF.

CDR3 DNA sequence: TGTGCCAGCACCATTGGAAGGCAAGAGACCCAGTACTTC. Translation gives CASTIGRQETQYF. This chain uses TRBV11-2 with TRBJ2-5; D gene uncertain. V was cut by 7 bases and J by 2 bases, with 11 bases left in between. The CDR3 totals 13 residues. Germline lookup yields CDR1 SGHAT and CDR2 FQNNGV.

The chain joins TRBV7-9 to TRBJ1-1; tentatively, D is TRBD1 (5 bases). Deletions cut 3 bases from V and 0 bases from J, with 14 bases between. Germline assignment: CDR1 SEHNR and CDR2 FQNEAQ (reference sequence). The CDR3 contains 16 residues. CDR3: CASSFQVGTVNTEAFF. DNA for the CDR3: TGTGCCAGCAGCTTCCAGGTAGGGACGGTGAACACTGAAGCTTTCTTT.

The V gene is TRBV30, the J gene TRBJ2-1; 9 nucleotides align to TRBD1. The CDR3 runs 14 residues. CDR1 GTSNPN and CDR2 SVGIG come from the germline V gene (reference sequence). With 5 bases clipped from V and 9 bases from J, the junction kept 11 bases outside the gene matches. The CDR3: CAWGRGTGRSEQFF. The CDR3 DNA reads as TGTGCCTGGGGTCGCGGGACAGGGAGGAGTGAGCAGTTCTTC.

This clone was recorded only once. The rearrangement joins TRBV5-1 to TRBJ2-7; D is perhaps TRBD2 (5 bases). Germline CDR1 and CDR2: SGHRS and YFSETQ. The CDR3 covers 15 residues. Trimming stripped 0 bases from V and 5 bases from J, with 15 bases between. The CDR3 is CASSLAVIASDEQYF. CDR3 DNA sequence: TGCGCCAGCAGCTTGGCCGTGATAGCGAGCGACGAGCAGTACTTC.

The chain employs TRBV5-4 and TRBJ1-2; 10 positions agree with TRBD1. The CDR3 covers 15 residues. Germline values: CDR1 SGHNT, CDR2 YYREEE (reference sequence). V gave up 3 bases and J gave up 3 bases; unmatched junction bases: 5. The CDR3 DNA sequence: TGTGCCAGCAGCTGGGCAGGGACAGGGGACTATGGCTACACCTTC. Its protein is CASSWAGTGDYGYTF.

As to this clone: The sample holds other DNA sequences that translate to the same CDR3. The chain employs TRBV4-1 and TRBJ1-1; D is possibly TRBD1 (5 bases). The CDR3 is 17 residues long. The ends were cut back, 0 bases at V and 4 bases at J, with 18 bases in the middle. Germline V lookup: CDR1 MGHRA, CDR2 YSYEKL. This chain's CDR3 is CASSQDQTGGRVTEAFF. The CDR3 bases are TGCGCCAGCAGCCAAGATCAGACGGGGGGTCGCGTCACTGAAGCTTTCTTT.

The V gene is TRBV10-2, the J gene TRBJ2-7; 7 bases agree with TRBD1. Germline V CDR1 and CDR2: WSHSY, SAAADI. The length of the CDR3 is 15 residues. Trimming cost V 2 bases and J 8 bases; bases outside gene matches: 12. The CDR3 DNA reads as TGCGCCAGCAGTGAGAAGGGGGCGGCACCTGGGCAGCAGTACTTC. Amino acids: CASSEKGAAPGQQYF.

The chain uses TRBV5-6 and TRBJ2-7, with 7 bases lining up with TRBD1. The V gene's germline CDR1 is SGHDT and CDR2 YYEEEE. The CDR3 has 12 amino acids. Trimming cost V 1 base and J 5 bases; bases outside gene matches: 0. CDR3 protein: CASSLTGDEQYF. The CDR3 bases are TGTGCCAGCAGCTTGACAGGGGACGAGCAGTACTTC. The whole variable domain, filled in from reference TRBV5-6 and TRBJ2-7, reads DAGVTQSPTHLIKTRGQQVTLRCSPKSGHDTVSWYQQALGQGPQFIFQYYEEEERQRGNFPDRFSGHQFPNYSSELNVNALLLGDSALYLCASSLTGDEQYFGPGTRLTVT.

This clone was counted a few times. The chain employs TRBV7-9 and TRBJ1-5; D gene uncertain. V lost 8 bases to trimming and J lost 5 bases, with 4 bases between them. Germline V gene lookup returns CDR1 SEHNR and CDR2 FQNEAQ (reference sequence). The CDR3 is 10 residues long. The CDR3 DNA follows: TGTGCCAGCGGGGATCAGCCCCAGCATTTT. It encodes CASGDQPQHF. The entire variable domain, with the rest obtained from reference TRBV7-9 and TRBJ1-5, is as follows: DTGVSQNPRHKITKRGQNVTFRCDPISEHNRLYWYRQTLGQGPEFLTYFQNEAQLEKSRLLSDRFSAERPKGSFSTLEIQRTEQGDSAMYLCASGDQPQHFGDGTRLSIL.